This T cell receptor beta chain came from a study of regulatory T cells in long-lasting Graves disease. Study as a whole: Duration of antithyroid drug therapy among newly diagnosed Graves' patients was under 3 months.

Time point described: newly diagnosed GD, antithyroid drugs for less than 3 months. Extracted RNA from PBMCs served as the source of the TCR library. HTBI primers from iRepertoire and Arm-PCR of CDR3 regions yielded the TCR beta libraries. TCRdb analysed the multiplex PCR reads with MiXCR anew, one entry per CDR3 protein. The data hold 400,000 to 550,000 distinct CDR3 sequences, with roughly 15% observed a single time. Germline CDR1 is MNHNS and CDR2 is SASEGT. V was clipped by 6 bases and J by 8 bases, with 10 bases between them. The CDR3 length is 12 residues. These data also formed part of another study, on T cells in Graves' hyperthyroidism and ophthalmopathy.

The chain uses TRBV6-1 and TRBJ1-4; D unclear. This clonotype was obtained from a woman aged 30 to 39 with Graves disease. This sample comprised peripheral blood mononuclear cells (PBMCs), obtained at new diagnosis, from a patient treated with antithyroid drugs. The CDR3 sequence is CASRTFIEKLFF. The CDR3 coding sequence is TGTGCCAGCAGGACCTTCATCGAAAAACTGTTTTTT.